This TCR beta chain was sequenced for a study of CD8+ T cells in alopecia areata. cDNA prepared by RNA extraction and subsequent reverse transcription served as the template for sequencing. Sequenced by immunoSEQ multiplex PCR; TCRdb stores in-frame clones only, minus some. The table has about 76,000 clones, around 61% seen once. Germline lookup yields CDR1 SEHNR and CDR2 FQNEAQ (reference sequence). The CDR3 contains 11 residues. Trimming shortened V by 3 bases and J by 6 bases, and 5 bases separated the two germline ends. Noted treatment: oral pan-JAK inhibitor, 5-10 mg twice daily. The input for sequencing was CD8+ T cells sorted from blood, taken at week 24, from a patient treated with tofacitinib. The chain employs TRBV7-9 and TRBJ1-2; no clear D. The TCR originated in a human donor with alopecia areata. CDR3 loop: CASSLVHGYTF. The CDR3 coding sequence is TGTGCCAGCAGCTTGGTACATGGCTACACCTTC.